A selection of T cell receptor beta chains follows, all from one sample in a study of blood T cells in healthy people across ages. Using its own MiXCR run on the 5' RACE reads, TCRdb lists one record per CDR3 protein. This sample has 650,000 to 1,000,000 distinct CDR3 sequences, with about 36% found just once. Specimen: blood. The receptors were sampled from a man younger than 30 in good health. CDR3s include the opening cysteine and the closing phenylalanine or tryptophan. Each record gives: J gene, V gene, clone size, D gene, CDR3 DNA, CDR3 protein. A D gene is named only where the DNA matches it firmly. The size entry is marked missing in some rows and otherwise reads once, few, many or a size class.

TRBJ1-4 TRBV4-3 - - TGCGCCAGCAGCCAAGACGGCAGCCCTAATGAAAAACTGTTTTTT CASSQDGSPNEKLFF
TRBJ2-1 TRBV7-9 few TRBD2 TGTGCCAGCAGCCGAGATACGACTAGCGGGGGGGATGAGCAGTTCTTC CASSRDTTSGGDEQFF
TRBJ2-3 TRBV14 - - TGTGCCAGCAGCCCGGACCAAATCTCTAGCACAGATACGCAGTATTTT CASSPDQISSTDTQYF
TRBJ1-1 TRBV4-2 - - TGTGCCGGCAGCCTATCGACAGTAGTGAACACTGAAGCTTTCTTT CAGSLSTVVNTEAFF
TRBJ2-5 TRBV24-1 many - TGTGCCACCAGTGATTTGAGTGGAGAGACCCAGTACTTC CATSDLSGETQYF
TRBJ1-4 TRBV6-6 - TRBD1 TGTGCCAGCAGTTACTGGGCAGGGGGCAATGAAAAACTGTTTTTT CASSYWAGGNEKLFF
TRBJ2-5 TRBV2 few - TGTGCCAGCACCGGGCGGGGCGTAGACATCCAAGAGACCCAGTACTTC CASTGRGVDIQETQYF
TRBJ1-1 TRBV14 few - TGTGCCAGCAGCCCCAGCCAGGGATTGGCTGAAGCTTTCTTT CASSPSQGLAEAFF
TRBJ2-3 TRBV29-1 - - TGCAGCGTTGGAAGCGTCGGGTTGTCAGATACGCAGTATTTT CSVGSVGLSDTQYF
TRBJ2-2 TRBV12-3/TRBV12-4 - TRBD2 TGTGCCAGCAGTTCGACTAGCGGCGGGGAGCTGTTTTTT CASSSTSGGELFF
TRBJ1-5 TRBV6-5 - - TGTGCCAGCAGGGCAGGGTCAAGACAGCTCCAGCATTTT CASRAGSRQLQHF
TRBJ1-2 TRBV12-3/TRBV12-4 - TRBD1 TGTGCCAGCACCCCGACAGGGCACTATGGCTACACCTTC CASTPTGHYGYTF
TRBJ1-1 TRBV29-1 - - TGCAGCGTTTTCCGGGGCTCGGACACTGAAGCTTTCTTT CSVFRGSDTEAFF
TRBJ1-5 TRBV20-1 - TRBD1 TGCAGTGCTAGAGACCGCCGGACAGGCCGGAGCAATCAGCCCCAGCATTTT CSARDRRTGRSNQPQHF
TRBJ1-2 TRBV7-9 few - TGTGCCAGCAGCCCCGAAGCAGGGAGCTATGGCTACACCTTC CASSPEAGSYGYTF
TRBJ1-2 TRBV4-1 many - TGCGCCAGCAGCCAAGATGGAATAGGCCTCTATGGCTACACCTTC CASSQDGIGLYGYTF
TRBJ2-1 TRBV7-2 few - TGTGCCAGCGGGGGATGGTCCGCGGCCTCCTACAATGAGCAGTTCTTC CASGGWSAASYNEQFF
TRBJ2-1 TRBV4-1 many TRBD2 TGCGCCAGCAGCCAAGGACCCGCTAGCGGGGCGTACAATGAGCAGTTCTTC CASSQGPASGAYNEQFF
TRBJ2-7 TRBV29-1 - TRBD1 TGCAGCGTTGAAGCTGACAGGGACTACGAGCAGTACTTC CSVEADRDYEQYF